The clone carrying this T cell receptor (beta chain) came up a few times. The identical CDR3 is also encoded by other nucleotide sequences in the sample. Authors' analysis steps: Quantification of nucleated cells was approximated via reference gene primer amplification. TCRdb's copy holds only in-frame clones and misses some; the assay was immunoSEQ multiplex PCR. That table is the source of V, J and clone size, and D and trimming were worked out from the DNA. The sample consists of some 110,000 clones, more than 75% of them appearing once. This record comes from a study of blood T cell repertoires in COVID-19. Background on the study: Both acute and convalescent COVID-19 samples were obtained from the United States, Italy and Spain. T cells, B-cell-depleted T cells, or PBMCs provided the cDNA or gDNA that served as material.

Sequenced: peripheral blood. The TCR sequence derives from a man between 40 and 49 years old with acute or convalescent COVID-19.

CDR3 nucleotide sequence: TGTGCCAGCAGCGTAGCCGGGAACACTGAAGCTTTCTTT. Protein: CASSVAGNTEAFF. The chain combines TRBV9 with TRBJ1-1; D remains unclear. V shed 0 bases and J shed 1 base, with 4 bases lying between them. The germline gives CDR1 SGDLS, CDR2 YYNGEE. The CDR3 has 13 amino acids.